This is a list of T cell receptor beta chains from one sample in a study of cytomegalovirus exposure and HLA in healthy donors. The protocol was immunoSEQ multiplex PCR, while the TCRdb copy is restricted to in-frame clones and leaves out a portion. Altogether 130,000 or so clones are present, approximately 74% being singletons, with the ten largest covering roughly 7%. Sequencing used PBMCs. The receptor source for this set is a male donor in good health and CMV-seronegative. Each CDR3 is given with its conserved first and last residue. The D gene is left open where the match is weak. A row's size may be missing; if present it is once, few, many or a size class.

>TRBD1|NA|TRBJ2-7|TRBV6-4
CATSVGTGISYEQYF
TGTGCCACCAGTGTCGGGACAGGGATATCCTACGAGCAGTACTTC
>NA|few|TRBJ1-5|TRBV30
CAWSPREGRNQPQHF
TGTGCCTGGAGTCCCCGGGAGGGGCGCAATCAGCCCCAGCATTTT
>NA|NA|TRBJ1-2|TRBV7-9
CASSLTDSGGYGYTF
TGTGCCAGCAGCTTAACGGACTCGGGGGGCTATGGCTACACCTTC
>NA|NA|TRBJ1-5|TRBV18
CASSTGLEGNQPQHF
TGTGCCAGCTCAACAGGGTTGGAGGGCAATCAGCCCCAGCATTTT
>NA|NA|TRBJ1-1|TRBV5-1
CASSLTRGVNTEAFF
TGCGCCAGCAGCTTAACCAGGGGTGTGAACACTGAAGCTTTCTTT
>TRBD1|NA|TRBJ2-3|TRBV9
CASSPGQGGTDTQYF
TGTGCCAGCAGCCCTGGACAGGGTGGGACAGATACGCAGTATTTT
>NA|NA|TRBJ2-5|TRBV2
CASSEYLDLQETQYF
TGTGCCAGCAGTGAATACTTGGACTTACAAGAGACCCAGTACTTC
>TRBD2|NA|TRBJ2-3|TRBV5-4
CASSRGRETDTQYF
TGTGCCAGCAGCCGTGGGAGGGAGACAGATACGCAGTATTTT
>TRBD1|NA|TRBJ1-5|TRBV30
CAWSAGQYSNQPQHF
TGTGCCTGGAGTGCGGGACAGTATAGCAATCAGCCCCAGCATTTT
>NA|NA|TRBJ1-1|TRBV6-5
CASRKGGGTEAFF
TGTGCCAGCAGAAAAGGGGGGGGCACTGAAGCTTTCTTT
>TRBD2|NA|TRBJ2-3|TRBV5-1
CASALGLATSDTQYF
TGCGCCAGCGCCTTGGGACTAGCAACCTCAGATACGCAGTATTTT
>TRBD2|NA|TRBJ2-3|TRBV19
CASSMRAGGTDTQYF
TGTGCCAGTAGTATGAGGGCGGGAGGGACAGATACGCAGTATTTT
>TRBD2|NA|TRBJ2-7|TRBV5-1
CASSLAAGDYEQYF
TGCGCCAGCAGCTTGGCTGCGGGGGACTACGAGCAGTACTTC
>TRBD1|NA|TRBJ1-3|TRBV6-1
CASSEGTGAPGNTIYF
TGTGCCAGCAGTGAAGGGACAGGGGCGCCTGGAAACACCATATATTTT
>NA|few|TRBJ2-5|TRBV11-2
CASSLRGWQETQYF
TGTGCCAGCAGCTTAAGGGGTTGGCAAGAGACCCAGTACTTC
>NA|once|TRBJ2-3|TRBV27
CATQQEGTDTQYF
TGTGCCACCCAGCAGGAGGGCACAGATACGCAGTATTTT
>NA|few|TRBJ1-1|TRBV30
CAWTPLTGWDTEAFF
TGTGCCTGGACCCCCCTTACAGGGTGGGACACTGAAGCTTTCTTT
>NA|NA|TRBJ1-6|TRBV15
CATSRMDSLYNSPLHF
TGTGCCACCAGCAGGATGGACTCTCTCTATAATTCACCCCTCCACTTT
>NA|NA|TRBJ2-1|TRBV27
CASRAGEHRSSYNEQFF
TGTGCCAGCAGGGCAGGGGAGCATCGTAGCTCCTACAATGAGCAGTTCTTC
>TRBD1|few|TRBJ2-2|TRBV29-1
CSVSRTGDTGELFF
TGCAGCGTTTCCAGGACAGGTGACACCGGGGAGCTGTTTTTT
>TRBD2|NA|TRBJ2-2|TRBV5-1
CASSRSGEAGELFF
TGCGCCAGCAGCCGTAGCGGGGAGGCCGGGGAGCTGTTTTTT
>NA|NA|TRBJ2-2|TRBV28
CASSLGDTEWELFF
TGTGCCAGCAGTTTAGGGGACACCGAATGGGAGCTGTTTTTT
>NA|NA|TRBJ2-2|TRBV7-9
CSSSLARDRPNTGELFF
TGTTCCAGCAGCTTAGCAAGAGACAGACCAAACACCGGGGAGCTGTTTTTT
>NA|NA|TRBJ1-2|TRBV27
CASSLRESYGYTF
TGTGCCAGCAGTTTAAGAGAGAGCTATGGCTACACCTTC
>TRBD2|NA|TRBJ2-1|TRBV5-5
CASSHSGGAGNEQFF
TGTGCCAGCAGCCATAGCGGGGGGGCAGGAAATGAGCAGTTCTTC
>NA|NA|TRBJ2-7|TRBV29-1
CSVAIRTYEQYF
TGCAGCGTTGCTATCCGTACCTACGAGCAGTACTTC
>TRBD2|NA|TRBJ2-1|TRBV5-4
CASSLPGLADNEQFF
TGTGCCAGCAGCTTACCGGGACTAGCGGACAATGAGCAGTTCTTC
>TRBD1|NA|TRBJ2-7|TRBV7-9
CASSLTGASYEQYF
TGTGCCAGCAGCTTAACAGGGGCCTCCTACGAGCAGTACTTC
>NA|once|TRBJ2-2|TRBV7-2
CASSPKSGWGGETGELFF
TGTGCCAGCAGCCCAAAATCCGGGTGGGGGGGCGAAACCGGGGAGCTGTTTTTT
>NA|NA|TRBJ2-1|TRBV28
CASTGVYNEQFF
TGTGCCAGCACGGGAGTTTACAATGAGCAGTTCTTC
>NA|NA|TRBJ2-3|TRBV5-4
CASKGTSTDTQYF
TGTGCCAGCAAGGGGACTAGCACAGATACGCAGTATTTT
>TRBD2|few|TRBJ2-1|TRBV7-9
CASFTGTSGSFGKSDQFF
TGTGCCAGTTTTACCGGGACTAGCGGGAGTTTCGGGAAGTCGGATCAGTTCTTC
>TRBD1|NA|TRBJ2-7|TRBV4-3
CASSQTRGSHYEQYF
TGCGCCAGCAGCCAGACCAGGGGGTCCCACTACGAGCAGTACTTC